This T cell receptor beta chain was identified during a study of blood T cell repertoires in COVID-19. Study summary: The samples span acute and convalescent COVID-19 from the United States, Italy and Spain.

Participants, about 18 to 100 years old, spanned fewer than 25 US areas. Method: immunoSEQ multiplex PCR; TCRdb's copy keeps in-frame clones and lacks some. The sample lists some 220,000 clones; about four fifths were seen once. The CDR3 contains 14 residues. V was clipped by 6 bases and J by 0 bases, with 10 bases between them. Germline lookup yields CDR1 MNHEY and CDR2 SVGAGI. The genes are TRBV6-5 and TRBJ2-3, with unresolved D. The clonotype was recovered from a middle-aged woman with acute COVID-19. Specimen: PBMCs or T cells enriched from blood (not recorded which). This chain's CDR3 is CASRVGPSTDTQYF. Here the CDR3 DNA reads TGTGCCAGCAGGGTTGGCCCTAGCACAGATACGCAGTATTTT.